The clone carrying this TCR beta chain occurred once. Antigen unknown. Barcoded TCR alpha and TCR beta cDNA libraries with UMIs came from 5'RACE using constant-segment primers. MiXCR, applied by TCRdb to the 5' RACE reads, yields one record per CDR3 protein. The sample records over 150,000 distinct CDR3 sequences, roughly 20% being singletons. The CDR3 sequence is 14 residues long. Trimming took 4 bases from V and 8 from J; bases not matched to a gene: 11. Germline V gene sequence: CDR1 SGHDT, CDR2 YYEEEE. These data belong to a study of T-cell memory formation after mild COVID-19. Study-wide points: Memory cells collected pre-infection included some clones that later responded, suggesting cross-reactive memory joined. CM and EM subsets held most contracting CD4+ clones; EMRA held CD8+ ones.

Source material: PBMCs or a T cell subset sorted from them (not recorded which). V is TRBV5-6 and J is TRBJ1-2; 7 bases map to TRBD1. This TCR was sampled from a man aged 18 to 35 who had mild COVID-19 (a few samples of this study predate the infection). Cell type and time point are not known. For the CDR3, the DNA is TGTGCCAGCAGCCCGGGGAGGGGGCTTGGCGGCTACACCTTC. Amino acid sequence: CASSPGRGLGGYTF.